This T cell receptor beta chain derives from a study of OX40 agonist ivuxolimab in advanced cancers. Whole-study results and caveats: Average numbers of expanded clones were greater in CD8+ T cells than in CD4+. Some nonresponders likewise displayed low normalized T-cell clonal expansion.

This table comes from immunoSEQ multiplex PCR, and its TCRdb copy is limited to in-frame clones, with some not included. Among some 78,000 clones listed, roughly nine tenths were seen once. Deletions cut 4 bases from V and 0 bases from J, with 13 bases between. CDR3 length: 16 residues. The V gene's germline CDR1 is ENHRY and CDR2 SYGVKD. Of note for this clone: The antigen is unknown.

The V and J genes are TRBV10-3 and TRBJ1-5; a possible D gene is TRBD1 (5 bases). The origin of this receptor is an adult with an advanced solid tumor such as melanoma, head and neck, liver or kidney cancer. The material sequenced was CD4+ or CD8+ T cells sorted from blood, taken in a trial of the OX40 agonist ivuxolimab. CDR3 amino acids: CAISAGLGGSNQPQHF. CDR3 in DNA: TGTGCCATCAGTGCCGGACTGGGGGGTAGCAATCAGCCCCAGCATTTT.